The 16 T cell receptor beta chains in this list originate from one sample, sequenced in a study of blood T cell repertoires in COVID-19. Data came from immunoSEQ multiplex PCR; TCRdb stores just in-frame clones and leaves some out. The table lists under 250,000 clones, approximately 90% of them singletons. The sequenced sample consisted of peripheral blood. Receptors originate from a man aged 55 to 70 with COVID-19, enrolled during active disease.

V is TRBV5-5 and J is TRBJ1-2; a weak D match, TRBD1 (5 bases). The CDR3 consists of 16 residues. Trimming stripped 3 bases from V and 0 bases from J, with 15 bases between. Germline V CDR1 and CDR2: SGHKS, YYEKEE (reference sequence). The CDR3 DNA is TGTGCCAGCAGCTGGGGGGGTTTCAGTACTAACTATGGCTACACCTTC. The encoded protein is CASSWGGFSTNYGYTF.

The rearrangement joins TRBV5-4 to TRBJ2-7; D gene ambiguous. The CDR3 length is 13 residues. V lost 4 bases and J 4 bases, leaving 12 bases between the germline ends. Germline lookup yields CDR1 SGHNT and CDR2 YYREEE (reference sequence). CDR3 DNA sequence: TGTGCCAGCAGCACAAACCGGGTATACGAGCAGTACTTC. Protein: CASSTNRVYEQYF.

The DNA of the CDR3 is TGTGCCAGCAGCTTAGCCTCGGGACAACACTATGGCTACACCTTC. It yields the protein CASSLASGQHYGYTF. V and J are TRBV7-9 and TRBJ1-2, with D maybe TRBD1 (6 bases). CDR1 and CDR2 (germline): SEHNR, FQNEAQ (reference sequence). The CDR3 is made up of 15 amino acids. V gave up 0 bases and J gave up 3 bases, with 11 bases separating them.

This clone has more than one count but fewer than ten. This sample includes further DNA sequences coding for the same CDR3. V and J are TRBV9 and TRBJ1-6; D gene unclear. Per germline, CDR1 SGDLS and CDR2 YYNGEE. There are 15 residues in the CDR3. Trimming cost V 4 bases and J 0 bases, with 8 bases left between them. CDR3 coding DNA: TGTGCCAGCAGCTCGGGAGACTCCTATAATTCACCCCTCCACTTT. This encodes CASSSGDSYNSPLHF.

The chain is built from TRBV7-8 and TRBJ2-3; 8 nucleotides align to TRBD1. This CDR3 is built from 15 residues. The germline V gene encodes CDR1 SGHVS and CDR2 FQNEAQ. V was clipped by 5 bases and J by 10 bases; unmatched bases: 14. The CDR3 region is CASSPGTGPLVSQYF. CDR3 DNA sequence: TGTGCCAGCAGCCCCGGGACAGGCCCCCTGGTCTCGCAGTATTTT.

The rearrangement uses TRBV7-9 and TRBJ2-2; 7 bases are a match to TRBD1. CDR1 and CDR2 (germline): SEHNR, FQNEAQ (reference sequence). CDR3 length: 15 residues. Trimming took 6 bases from V and 3 from J; bases not matched to a gene: 7. CDR3 nucleotide sequence: TGTGCCAGCAGTGGACAGGACCATTACACCGGGGAGCTGTTTTTT. Encoded protein: CASSGQDHYTGELFF.

The rearrangement uses TRBV3-1 (or the pseudogene TRBV3-2) and TRBJ1-1; D is unresolved. The CDR3 runs to 13 residues. Germline assignment: CDR1 LGHDT and CDR2 YNNKEL (reference sequence). V was trimmed by 1 base and J by 7 bases, leaving 10 bases between them. The CDR3 sequence is CASSQAVGSEAFF. The CDR3 DNA reads as TGTGCCAGCAGCCAAGCGGTGGGCAGTGAAGCTTTCTTT.

CDR3 sequence reads: CASSPVDSSEQYF. The CDR3 DNA reads as TGTGCCAGCTCACCGGTCGACAGCTCCGAGCAGTACTTC. The rearrangement joins TRBV18 to TRBJ2-7; D is possibly TRBD1 (5 bases). The CDR3 spans 13 residues. Germline V gene lookup returns CDR1 KGHSH and CDR2 LQKENI. The V and J ends lost 3 bases and 6 bases respectively, with 12 bases between them.

The gene calls are TRBV25-1 and TRBJ1-2; tentatively, D is TRBD1 (6 bases). V was trimmed by 5 bases and J by 5 bases, leaving 12 bases between them. This CDR3 comprises 13 residues. Germline CDR1 and CDR2: MGHDK and SYGVNS. The DNA of the CDR3 is TGTGCCAGCAGTCCAGCAGGGGTTTATGGCTACACCTTC. Its protein is CASSPAGVYGYTF.

The chain has TRBV29-1 and TRBJ1-1; D is possibly TRBD1 (6 bases). Trimming cost V 2 bases and J 3 bases, with 10 bases left between them. The CDR3 is made up of 13 amino acids. The V gene's germline CDR1 is SQVTM and CDR2 ANQGSEA. CDR3 nucleotide sequence: TGCAGCGTTGAACACAGGGCGGACACTGAAGCTTTCTTT. This gives the protein CSVEHRADTEAFF.

CDR3 loop: CASSSQNFYGYTF. The CDR3 nucleotides read TGTGCCAGCAGCTCACAAAATTTCTATGGCTACACCTTC. The rearrangement joins TRBV6-6 to TRBJ1-2; no definite D call. The CDR3 has 13 residues. The germline CDR1 and CDR2 sequences are MNHNY and SVGAGI (reference sequence). V was clipped by 6 bases and J by 4 bases, with 12 bases between them.

This clone occurred a few times. The chain joins TRBV6-5 to TRBJ2-7; 9 bases agree with TRBD2. Trimming at V came to 4 bases and at J to 2 bases, leaving 6 bases not matched to a gene. Per germline, CDR1 MNHEY and CDR2 SVGAGI. This CDR3 is 15 amino acids long. The CDR3 bases are TGTGCCAGCAGTTCGTTAGCGGGAGTCCCCTACGAGCAGTACTTC. Protein product: CASSSLAGVPYEQYF.

V and J are TRBV28 and TRBJ1-2, with D unclear. With 4 bases removed from V and 8 bases from J, the gap between germline ends came to 20 bases. The germline gives CDR1 MDHEN, CDR2 SYDVKM. There are 15 residues in the CDR3. In DNA form, the CDR3 reads TGTGCCAGCAGTTCTATGAACCCAGGATCGGGAGGCTACACCTTC. Encoded protein: CASSSMNPGSGGYTF.

The V call is TRBV27, the J call TRBJ1-2; TRBD1 matches 8 bases. The CDR3 runs 14 residues. The germline V gene has CDR1 MNHEY and CDR2 SMNVEV (reference sequence). J gave up 4 bases and V 6 bases, and 7 bases lay outside the gene matches. CDR3 bases: TGTGCCAGCAGACGGACAGGGTCTAGCTATGGCTACACCTTC. Its protein product is CASRRTGSSYGYTF.

The chain is built from TRBV5-6 and TRBJ1-1, with D hard to call. The V end lost 2 bases, the J end lost 0 bases, and 5 bases lay between the germline ends. The CDR3 consists of 13 residues. The germline V gene has CDR1 SGHDT and CDR2 YYEEEE. CDR3 in DNA: TGTGCCAGCAGCTTTACGGTGAACACTGAAGCTTTCTTT. Translating gives CASSFTVNTEAFF.

The CDR3, as DNA: TGTGCCAGCAGCTTGGGACAGGGCCGCGAGCAGTACTTC. It specifies CASSLGQGREQYF. The chain combines TRBV7-9 with TRBJ2-7; 9 bases match TRBD1. With V trimmed by 3 bases and J by 6 bases, 3 bases remained unmatched. Germline V gene data show CDR1 as SEHNR and CDR2 as FQNEAQ (reference sequence). This CDR3 has 13 residues.